This record concerns one T cell receptor beta chain sequence. The antigen this receptor binds is unknown. No base-level quality is on record; no much larger clone is a single base apart. The sample belongs to a study of T cell changes during pregnancy in multiple sclerosis (dated by TCRdb to between 2018 and 2021). Looking at the study overall: The study looked at changes in the T cell repertoire across pregnancy in women with multiple sclerosis.

Sequences LGHNA (CDR1) and YSLEER (CDR2) are obtained from the germline V gene. Counted from cysteine to phenylalanine, this CDR3 has 14 amino acids. Left in the record is the CDR3 DNA by itself, 42 bases read in frame from the first base. V loses 4 bases at its end and J loses 12 bases; junction bases beyond the gene matches: 11. The library came from the immunoSEQ multiplex PCR assay. TCRdb re-hosts the immuneACCESS table, in-frame sequences only. Its copies lack some clones; in the studies checked, an unresolved V gene accounts for under half of them, and the cause for the rest is not known. For this sample there are tens of thousands of clones; 90% to 95% appear just once. 0.43% of the sample is taken by the ten largest.

The chain was built from TRBV4-3 and TRBJ1-1, with TRBD1 matching 10 junction bases. This sequence was found in a female donor in good health, enrolled as a control in a pregnancy study. Specimen: CD4+ T cells from peripheral blood mononuclear cells, collected in the third trimester of pregnancy. The encoded CDR3 is CASSLSRTGGMPFF. The DNA is as follows: TGCGCCAGCAGCCTAAGTCGGACAGGGGGGATGCCTTTCTTT.